These 7 T cell receptor beta chains were sequenced from one sample in a study of CD8+ T cells in alopecia areata. cDNA reverse transcribed from extracted RNA served as the sequencing template. The table came from immunoSEQ multiplex PCR; TCRdb's copy has only in-frame clones and leaves some out. The sample lists over 150,000 clones, about 60% seen once, with approximately 0.7% in the top ten. The treatment: oral pan-JAK inhibitor, 5-10 mg twice daily. The sample consisted of CD4+ T cells sorted from blood, taken at week 4, from a patient treated with tofacitinib. Every receptor here comes from a human donor with alopecia areata.

The rearrangement links TRBV7-8 to TRBJ2-7; D is undetermined. The V end lost 4 bases, the J end lost 6 bases, and 13 bases lay between the germline ends. The CDR3 spans 13 residues. Looked up from germline, CDR1 is SGHVS and CDR2 is FQNEAQ. CDR3 in DNA: TGTGCCAGCAGCTCTACATCCACTACCGAGCAGTACTTC. Translating it yields CASSSTSTTEQYF.

The chain carries TRBV7-9 and TRBJ2-4; perhaps TRBD1 as D (6 bases). Germline CDR1 SEHNR, CDR2 FQNEAQ (reference sequence). The CDR3 extends over 15 amino acids. V dropped 0 bases and J dropped 6 bases, with 12 bases sitting between them. As DNA, the CDR3 is TGTGCCAGCAGCTTAGCGCAGGGGCGCGGAAACATTCAGTACTTC. The encoded protein is CASSLAQGRGNIQYF.

The chain links TRBV7-9 to TRBJ2-6; 7 nucleotides match TRBD1. Germline V gives CDR1 SEHNR, CDR2 FQNEAQ (reference sequence). J lost 1 base, V lost 4 bases, and 4 bases had no gene match. The CDR3 loop spans 16 amino acids. In DNA form, the CDR3 reads TGTGCCAGCAGCTGGGACAGACCTTCTGGGGCCAACGTCCTGACTTTC. Translating it yields CASSWDRPSGANVLTF.

The V gene is TRBV7-2, the J gene TRBJ2-7; 7 bases align to TRBD2. The CDR3 contains 17 residues. Germline assignment: CDR1 SGHTA and CDR2 FQGNSA. V dropped 2 bases and J dropped 3; count of bases not matched to a gene: 13. The CDR3 bases are TGTGCCAGCAGCTTAATTTCCCCCCCAGCGGGAATCTACGAGCAGTACTTC. Its protein product is CASSLISPPAGIYEQYF.

The chain employs TRBV4-1 and TRBJ2-3, with 10 bases aligning to TRBD1. Germline CDR1 and CDR2: MGHRA and YSYEKL. The trim removed 5 bases at V and 3 bases at J, leaving 8 bases unmatched. CDR3 size: 16 residues. CDR3 coding DNA: TGCGCCAGCAGCAGACGCGGACAGGGGGTGACAGATACGCAGTATTTT. Encoded protein: CASSRRGQGVTDTQYF.

The table lists this clone with a few counts. The CDR3 sequence: CASSVHYEQYF. For the CDR3, the DNA is TGTGCCAGCAGTGTTCACTACGAGCAGTACTTC. The rearrangement uses TRBV6-1 and TRBJ2-7; no clear D gene. Trimming stripped 4 bases from V and 3 bases from J, with 4 bases between. The CDR3 runs 11 residues. Germline V gene lookup returns CDR1 MNHNS and CDR2 SASEGT.

V gene TRBV10-3 combines with J gene TRBJ2-2, with 7 positions matching TRBD1. Germline assignment: CDR1 ENHRY and CDR2 SYGVKD. The CDR3 covers 15 residues. The V segment lost 6 bases and the J segment 3 bases; nucleotides outside the gene matches: 7. The CDR3, as DNA: TGTGCCATCAGACAGGGGCAGTTGGACACCGGGGAGCTGTTTTTT. Its protein is CAIRQGQLDTGELFF.